What follows are 25 T cell receptor beta chains derived from one specimen sequenced in a study of CXCR3-negative and CXCR3-positive naive CD8 T cells. General study findings and limits: TRB CDR3 hydrophobicity was greater in CXCR3-positive naive cells than in CXCR3-negative naive cells.

These TCRs' antigens remain unknown. Carrying UMI labels, the TRB cDNA libraries were prepared through 5' RACE. TCRdb reanalyzed the 5' RACE reads, giving one entry per CDR3 protein sequence and no DNA. This sample contains 150,000 to 160,000 distinct CDR3 sequences. Sequencing was carried out using naive CXCR3+ CD8+ T cells from blood. Subset here: CD45RO-CCR7+CD27+CD95- naive CD8+ T cells expressing CXCR3 (TNR3+). The receptors derive from a human donor in good health. Some clones in this sample may be carry-over from other donors' samples.

The chain links TRBV20-1 to TRBJ1-1. The CDR3 consists of 12 residues. The germline gives CDR1 DFQATT, CDR2 SNEGSKA (reference sequence). CDR3 in amino acids: CSASGVNTEAFF.

The genes are TRBV5-1 and TRBJ2-1; TCRdb picks TRBD1, but there is no DNA to check that call. CDR1 is SGHRS, CDR2 YFSETQ, per germline. The CDR3 sequence is 15 residues long. The chain's CDR3 is CASSLDRTGVYEQFF.

This chain connects TRBV7-9 to TRBJ1-5; the D call from TCRdb, TRBD1, cannot be confirmed without DNA. This CDR3 has 16 residues. The germline V gene has CDR1 SEHNR and CDR2 FQNEAQ (reference sequence). The CDR3 protein is CASTPTGADSNQPQHF.

The chain is built from TRBV29-1 and TRBJ1-2; as DNA is missing, the TRBD1 call by TCRdb cannot be tested. CDR1 SQVTM and CDR2 ANQGSEA come from the germline V gene. This CDR3 has 11 amino acids. CDR3 sequence: CSGETGFGYTF.

The chain links TRBV28 to TRBJ2-7; TCRdb names TRBD2, which stays unverified in the absence of DNA. Germline V gene sequence: CDR1 MDHEN, CDR2 SYDVKM. This CDR3 spans 15 amino acids. This chain's CDR3 is CASTGGLAVAYEQYF.

The chain uses TRBV6-6 and TRBJ2-7; TCRdb selects TRBD2, and the lack of DNA leaves this call unchecked. Per the germline V gene, CDR1 is MNHNY and CDR2 is SVGAGI (reference sequence). The CDR3 totals 15 residues. The CDR3: CASSSPGTRSYEQYF.

This rearrangement joins TRBV21-1 to TRBJ2-5. TRBV21-1 is a pseudogene segment. The CDR3 consists of 16 residues. CDR3 residues: CASSKKPRDCQETQYF.

The genes are TRBV6-2 or TRBV6-3 and TRBJ2-7; absent DNA, TCRdb's TRBD1 call cannot be checked. This CDR3 spans 14 amino acids. CDR1 is MNHEY and CDR2 is SVGEGT in the germline V gene. CDR3 in amino acids: CASKGTASAEEQYF.

V gene TRBV27 combines with J gene TRBJ2-5; as DNA is missing, the TRBD1 call by TCRdb cannot be tested. Germline V lookup: CDR1 MNHEY, CDR2 SMNVEV (reference sequence). The CDR3 contains 15 residues. The CDR3 sequence: CASSTINRGGETQYF.

The chain recombines TRBV7-9 with TRBJ1-2; absent DNA, TCRdb's TRBD1 call cannot be checked. The CDR3 is 14 residues long. From germline, CDR1 is SEHNR and CDR2 FQNEAQ (reference sequence). CDR3 sequence reads: CASSLIDRDGGYTF.

This chain links TRBV25-1 with TRBJ2-3. There are 13 residues in the CDR3. Germline CDR1 is MGHDK and CDR2 is SYGVNS. This chain's CDR3 is CASSSRVTDTQYF.

The V gene is TRBV18, the J gene TRBJ2-6; the TCRdb D gene call, TRBD1, has no DNA to confirm it. Looked up from germline, CDR1 is KGHSH and CDR2 is LQKENI. The CDR3 extends over 16 amino acids. The CDR3 sequence: CASSPGQLSGANVLTF.

The J gene is TRBJ2-7, the V gene TRBV27; the D call of TRBD1 rests on TCRdb alone, since no DNA is present to check it. The CDR3 has 12 residues. Germline V lookup: CDR1 MNHEY, CDR2 SMNVEV (reference sequence). The CDR3 loop reads CASRTGFHEQYF.

The V call is TRBV28, the J call TRBJ1-1; TCRdb selects TRBD1, and the lack of DNA leaves this call unchecked. The CDR3 consists of 18 residues. The germline CDR1 and CDR2 sequences are MDHEN and SYDVKM. CDR3 in amino acids: CASSLDGVLGSLNTEAFF.

The V call is TRBV20-1, the J call TRBJ2-5; TCRdb lists TRBD1, though no DNA is available to test this call. The length of the CDR3 is 13 residues. The V gene's germline CDR1 is DFQATT and CDR2 SNEGSKA (reference sequence). CDR3 sequence: CSARQGLEETQYF.

The chain couples TRBV29-1 to TRBJ2-1; TCRdb's assignment of TRBD2 cannot be checked, as there is no DNA. This CDR3 is 14 amino acids long. Germline values: CDR1 SQVTM, CDR2 ANQGSEA. CDR3 region: CSVLSGRTNNEQFF.

The genes are TRBV28 and TRBJ2-7. Germline CDR1 is MDHEN and CDR2 is SYDVKM. This CDR3 comprises 12 residues. The CDR3 is CASSSISYEQYF.

The chain joins TRBV7-2 to TRBJ2-3; TCRdb gives TRBD1 as the D gene, but with no DNA this cannot be confirmed. This CDR3 comprises 15 residues. The germline CDR1 and CDR2 sequences are SGHTA and FQGNSA. CDR3 amino acids: CASSSGAGGTDTQYF.

The chain links TRBV6-6 to TRBJ2-7; the D call from TCRdb, TRBD1, cannot be confirmed without DNA. Germline-derived CDR1 and CDR2 are MNHNY and SVGAGI (reference sequence). The CDR3 sequence is 14 residues long. The CDR3 loop is CASRLTGRSYEQYF.

This chain connects TRBV7-9 to TRBJ1-2. CDR1 is SEHNR, CDR2 FQNEAQ, per germline (reference sequence). The CDR3 runs 14 residues. The CDR3 sequence: CASKPDGANYGYTF.

V and J are TRBV29-1 and TRBJ1-2. This CDR3 is 11 amino acids long. In germline, CDR1 is SQVTM, CDR2 ANQGSEA. The CDR3 region is CSVEVSYGYTF. The whole variable domain, filled in from reference TRBV29-1 and TRBJ1-2, reads SAVISQKPSRDICQRGTSLTIQCQVDSQVTMMFWYRQQPGQSLTLIATANQGSEATYESGFVIDKFPISRPNLTFSTLTVSNMSPEDSSIYLCSVEVSYGYTFGSGTRLTVV.

This chain joins TRBV28 and TRBJ2-2; lacking DNA, the TRBD1 call made by TCRdb goes unchecked. From germline, CDR1 is MDHEN and CDR2 SYDVKM. The CDR3 extends over 17 amino acids. The CDR3 here is CASSRDRGRPNTGELFF.

This chain connects TRBV7-2 to TRBJ2-1; the D call from TCRdb, TRBD1, cannot be confirmed without DNA. Germline V gives CDR1 SGHTA, CDR2 FQGNSA. CDR3 length: 17 amino acids. CDR3 amino acids: CASSPLRGGQPYNEQFF.

V gene TRBV7-9 combines with J gene TRBJ1-1; lacking DNA, the TRBD1 call made by TCRdb goes unchecked. The germline V gene has CDR1 SEHNR and CDR2 FQNEAQ (reference sequence). The CDR3 has 15 residues. The chain's CDR3 is CASSSSDRSNTEAFF.

This chain links TRBV7-2 with TRBJ2-1; TCRdb names TRBD1, which stays unverified in the absence of DNA. The CDR3 extends over 18 amino acids. The V gene's germline CDR1 is SGHTA and CDR2 FQGNSA. The CDR3 sequence is CASSPRGSGGSSYNEQFF.